These 16 T cell receptor beta chains came from one sample sequenced in a study of blood T cell repertoires in COVID-19. Sequencing was performed with immunoSEQ multiplex PCR; in TCRdb, only in-frame clones are kept and a portion is missing. The sample consists of some 220,000 clones, around 85% of them appearing once. The sequencing sample was made of peripheral blood. The receptor set was obtained from a woman aged 60-70 years with active or convalescent COVID-19.

In this sample, this clone turned up a few times. This chain links TRBV6-5 with TRBJ2-4, with D possibly being TRBD1 (5 bases). This CDR3 contains 15 residues. CDR1 is MNHEY, CDR2 SVGAGI, per germline. Between the trimmed V and J ends, which lost 6 bases and 5 bases, there was a span of 17 bases. The CDR3 loop reads CASSVTGIPENIQYF. DNA for the CDR3: TGTGCCAGCAGCGTAACAGGAATCCCAGAAAACATTCAGTACTTC.

The chain joins TRBV5-5 to TRBJ1-2; D may be TRBD1 (5 bases). V shed 5 bases and J shed 0 bases, with 5 bases lying between them. Germline V lookup: CDR1 SGHKS, CDR2 YYEKEE (reference sequence). This CDR3 has 12 residues. Here the CDR3 reads CASRTANYGYTF. The DNA for the CDR3 is TGTGCCAGCAGGACAGCTAACTATGGCTACACCTTC.

The rearrangement joins TRBV27 to TRBJ2-3; 9 bases map to TRBD1. This CDR3 has 16 residues. Trimming cost V 6 bases and J 4 bases; bases outside gene matches: 11. CDR1 is MNHEY, CDR2 SMNVEV, per germline (reference sequence). Written as DNA, the CDR3 is TGTGCCAGCAGAACCATTACAGGGGGCTTCGCAGATACGCAGTATTTT. Encoded protein: CASRTITGGFADTQYF.

The V and J genes are TRBV19 and TRBJ2-3; D might be TRBD2 (5 bases). CDR3 length equals 15 residues. Germline values: CDR1 LNHDA, CDR2 SQIVND (reference sequence). V was clipped by 10 bases and J by 5 bases, with 22 bases between them. CDR3 loop: CATRGRLSSGDTQYF. As DNA, the CDR3 is TGTGCCACTCGTGGAAGACTTTCCAGCGGAGATACGCAGTATTTT.

The chain carries TRBV14 and TRBJ2-2; 13 bases align to TRBD2. With 3 bases clipped from V and 1 base from J, the junction kept 8 bases outside the gene matches. The germline gives CDR1 SGHDN, CDR2 FVKESK. This CDR3 is 19 amino acids long. As DNA, the CDR3 is TGTGCCAGCAGCCAGGGACTAGCGGGGTCTAATTTGAACACCGGGGAGCTGTTTTTT. This sequence encodes CASSQGLAGSNLNTGELFF.

J is TRBJ2-7 and V is TRBV6-5; maybe TRBD1 (6 bases). Trimming left V 8 bases short and J 4 bases short, with 18 bases between. The CDR3 is 14 amino acids. Germline values: CDR1 MNHEY, CDR2 SVGAGI. CDR3 in DNA: TGTGCCAGCCGTCTTTTCCCGGGACAATACGAGCAGTACGTC. Its translation: CASRLFPGQYEQYV.

The chain employs TRBV5-1 and TRBJ2-5; 12 bases match TRBD2. The CDR3 length is 19 residues. Germline CDR1 and CDR2: SGHRS and YFSETQ. Trimming removed 4 bases from V and 5 bases from J; junction bases left unmatched: 18. The CDR3 loop is CASSEFRTSGIRGTETQYF. The CDR3 DNA is TGCGCCAGCAGCGAGTTTCGGACTAGCGGGATAAGGGGTACGGAGACCCAGTACTTC.

The CDR3 loop reads CASSASGSPGELFF. In nucleotides, the CDR3 is TGCGCCAGCAGCGCGTCAGGGTCTCCCGGGGAGCTGTTTTTT. The V and J genes are TRBV5-1 and TRBJ2-2; D might be TRBD1 (5 bases). The CDR3 contains 14 residues. Germline-derived CDR1 and CDR2 are SGHRS and YFSETQ. V gave up 4 bases and J gave up 6 bases, with 13 bases separating them. The variable domain in full, with the rest retrieved from reference TRBV5-1 and TRBJ2-2, is KAGVTQTPRYLIKTRGQQVTLSCSPISGHRSVSWYQQTPGQGLQFLFEYFSETQRNKGNFPGRFSGRQFSNSRSEMNVSTLELGDSALYLCASSASGSPGELFFGEGSRLTVL.

The CDR3 spells CASSHRLANTGELFF. In DNA form, the CDR3 reads TGTGCCAGCAGTCACCGACTGGCGAACACCGGGGAGCTGTTTTTT. The J gene is TRBJ2-2, the V gene TRBV2; D gene uncertain. Trimming cost V 5 bases and J 0 bases, with 10 bases left between them. The germline V gene encodes CDR1 SNHLY and CDR2 FYNNEI. CDR3 length equals 15 residues. The variable domain in full, with the rest retrieved from reference TRBV2 and TRBJ2-2, is EPEVTQTPSHQVTQMGQEVILRCVPISNHLYFYWYRQILGQKVEFLVSFYNNEISEKSEIFDDQFSVERPDGSNFTLKIRSTKLEDSAMYFCASSHRLANTGELFFGEGSRLTVL.

The rearrangement uses TRBV5-4 and TRBJ1-1; 9 bases agree with TRBD1. This CDR3 has 15 residues. The V segment lost 4 bases and the J segment 1 base; nucleotides outside the gene matches: 5. Germline assignment: CDR1 SGHNT and CDR2 YYREEE (reference sequence). The CDR3 spells CASSPRGQGNTEAFF. The CDR3 DNA is TGTGCCAGCAGCCCGAGGGGACAGGGGAACACTGAAGCTTTCTTT.

This chain joins TRBV6-1 and TRBJ1-6; 9 nucleotides match TRBD1. The V gene end was trimmed by 3 bases and the J gene end by 10 bases; junction bases not matched to a gene: 10. In germline, CDR1 is MNHNS, CDR2 SASEGT. The CDR3 sequence is 16 residues long. Written as DNA, the CDR3 is TGTGCCAGCAGTGAGGTCACAGGGGGCCGTGTGTCACCCCTCCACTTT. This translates into CASSEVTGGRVSPLHF.

The chain has TRBV7-2 and TRBJ2-7, with D hard to call. The CDR3 loop spans 12 amino acids. The V gene's germline CDR1 is SGHTA and CDR2 FQGNSA. Trimming stripped 5 bases from V and 8 bases from J, with 13 bases between. CDR3 sequence reads: CASSLDVSKQYF. CDR3 coding DNA: TGTGCCAGCAGCCTGGATGTTAGCAAGCAGTACTTC.

This chain joins TRBV4-1 and TRBJ2-5, with 8 bases that match TRBD2. The germline gives CDR1 MGHRA, CDR2 YSYEKL. The CDR3 spans 17 residues. Trimming took 4 bases from V and 2 from J; bases not matched to a gene: 12. For the CDR3, the DNA is TGCGCCAGCAGCCTGGGGCCGGCGGGGGGAACTCAAGAGACCCAGTACTTC. Encoded protein: CASSLGPAGGTQETQYF.

The rearrangement joins TRBV7-2 to TRBJ1-2; 9 bases map to TRBD1. CDR3 length: 14 residues. V was clipped by 1 base and J by 5 bases; unmatched bases: 2. CDR1 SGHTA and CDR2 FQGNSA come from the germline V gene. Here the CDR3 DNA reads TGTGCCAGCAGCTTAGAGGGGACAGGGTATGGCTACACCTTC. It is translated as CASSLEGTGYGYTF.

Concerning this clone: In the same sample, other DNA sequences code for this CDR3. This rearrangement joins TRBV9 to TRBJ2-2; 8 positions match TRBD2. The CDR3 spans 15 residues. With 1 base clipped from V and 1 base from J, the junction kept 0 bases outside the gene matches. CDR1 is SGDLS, CDR2 YYNGEE, per germline. Written as DNA, the CDR3 is TGTGCCAGCAGCGTAACTAGCGGGAACACCGGGGAGCTGTTTTTT. It is translated as CASSVTSGNTGELFF.

V and J are TRBV13 and TRBJ2-1; 15 nucleotides align to TRBD2. The CDR3 contains 16 residues. Germline V gives CDR1 PRHDT, CDR2 FYEKMQ (reference sequence). V gave up 5 bases and J gave up 8 bases; unmatched junction bases: 7. The CDR3 DNA reads TGTGCCAGCAGCCCCGGACTAGCGGGAGGGCTCGATGAGCAGTTCTTC. It codes for CASSPGLAGGLDEQFF.